This passage covers 5 T cell receptor beta chains from one sample sequenced in a study of cytomegalovirus exposure and HLA in healthy donors. PCR primers comprised 60 Vbeta and 13 Jbeta primers. Generated by immunoSEQ multiplex PCR, the TCRdb table keeps only in-frame clones and is missing some. The sample yields around 99,000 clones, roughly 70% seen once. Source material: PBMCs. The source is a woman aged 40 to 50 in good health and CMV-seropositive.

This clone was observed a few times. V usage is TRBV5-1 and J usage is TRBJ2-3; D might be TRBD1 (6 bases). Between the trimmed V and J ends, which lost 2 bases and 5 bases, there was a span of 9 bases. The CDR3 length is 13 residues. The V gene's germline CDR1 is SGHRS and CDR2 YFSETQ. CDR3 sequence: CASSFPGEDTQYF. CDR3 coding DNA: TGCGCCAGCAGCTTTCCAGGGGAAGATACGCAGTATTTT. Filled out from reference TRBV5-1 and TRBJ2-3, the complete variable domain reads KAGVTQTPRYLIKTRGQQVTLSCSPISGHRSVSWYQQTPGQGLQFLFEYFSETQRNKGNFPGRFSGRQFSNSRSEMNVSTLELGDSALYLCASSFPGEDTQYFGPGTRLTVL.

This clone came up once. This chain links TRBV9 with TRBJ2-3; D is possibly TRBD2 (6 bases). Germline CDR1 reads SGDLS; CDR2 reads YYNGEE. V gave up 4 bases and J gave up 0 bases, with 12 bases separating them. The length of the CDR3 is 15 residues. CDR3 sequence: CASSWRGSSTDTQYF. CDR3 sequence (DNA): TGTGCCAGCAGCTGGCGGGGCTCGAGCACAGATACGCAGTATTTT.

This clone was observed once. This chain uses TRBV15 with TRBJ2-1, with 11 bases aligning to TRBD2. J was trimmed by 8 bases and V by 0 bases; bases with no gene match: 3. CDR3 length: 15 amino acids. Germline CDR1 is LNHNV and CDR2 is YYDKDF (reference sequence). In DNA form, the CDR3 reads TGTGCCACCAGCAGAGATCTAGCGGGGGGCTATGAGCAGTTCTTC. It translates to CATSRDLAGGYEQFF.

This rearrangement joins TRBV9 to TRBJ2-3, with 10 bases aligning to TRBD2. With 0 bases clipped from V and 2 bases from J, the junction kept 6 bases outside the gene matches. Germline loops: CDR1 SGDLS, CDR2 YYNGEE. CDR3 size: 17 residues. The CDR3 loop is CASSVGVSGGNTDTQYF. The DNA for the CDR3 is TGTGCCAGCAGCGTAGGGGTTAGCGGGGGGAACACAGATACGCAGTATTTT.

This clone was seen just once. The chain uses TRBV27 and TRBJ2-7, with 7 positions matching TRBD1. Trimming took 0 bases from V and 4 from J; bases not matched to a gene: 3. From germline, CDR1 is MNHEY and CDR2 SMNVEV (reference sequence). The CDR3 sequence is 14 residues long. For the CDR3, the DNA is TGTGCCAGCAGTTTATCAGGGGGCGTATACGAGCAGTACTTC. Protein sequence: CASSLSGGVYEQYF.